The source of this T cell receptor beta chain is a study of shared clonotypes between healthy human individuals. On the study more broadly: The study used three CD4 naive, three CD4 memory, two CD8 naive and one CD8 memory plate per donor.

Using immunoSEQ multiplex PCR, the repertoire was profiled, and TCRdb retains in-frame clones only, with some absent. In the table there are more than 550,000 clones, under 95% of which are singletons. Naive CD8 cells were CD45RO-negative, positively selected for CCR7, excluding terminally differentiated effector memory CD45RA+ cells. A remark on this clone: Its antigen is unidentified.

Points from the study as a whole: Researchers sampled blood only, noting tissue repertoires likely differ. Large sequencing depth failed to make sorted-subset sequencing complete, rarefaction showed.

The sample comprised naive CD8+ T cells sorted from blood. The source of this sequence is a man aged 25-40 years in good health.

CDR3 sequence (DNA): TGTGCCAGCAGCTTAGTTTCCGAGGGTTACAATGAGCAGTTCTTC. Its protein product is CASSLVSEGYNEQFF. V usage is TRBV7-9 and J usage is TRBJ2-1, with D possibly matching TRBD2 (5 bases). Between the trimmed V and J ends, which lost 1 base and 4 bases, there was a span of 11 bases. The CDR3 spans 15 residues. Germline V CDR1 and CDR2: SEHNR, FQNEAQ (reference sequence).